The rows below give T cell receptor beta chains drawn from one sample of a study of cytomegalovirus exposure and HLA in healthy donors. Clones were read by immunoSEQ multiplex PCR, and TCRdb kept only the in-frame ones, dropping some. The sample has tens of thousands of clones; about 91% are singletons. The sequencing sample was made of PBMCs. These receptors were taken from a woman in her thirties in good health and CMV-seronegative. The CDR3 runs from the conserved cysteine through the conserved F or W. Each record gives: clone size, D gene, J gene, V gene, CDR3 protein, CDR3 DNA. The D gene is left open where the match is weak. Size values are once, few and many counts, or a class for expanded clones, and some rows have none.

clone size: NA; D gene: TRBD1; J gene: TRBJ1-5; V gene: TRBV19; CDR3 protein: CASRGQGLSRPQHF; CDR3 DNA: TGTGCCAGTAGGGGACAGGGCCTCTCACGGCCCCAGCATTTT
clone size: NA; D gene: TRBD2; J gene: TRBJ2-7; V gene: TRBV28; CDR3 protein: CASSPGTSSEQYF; CDR3 DNA: TGTGCCAGCAGTCCTGGGACTAGCTCCGAGCAGTACTTC
clone size: NA; D gene: NA; J gene: TRBJ1-3; V gene: TRBV9; CDR3 protein: CASSPEHWASGNTIYF; CDR3 DNA: TGTGCCAGCAGCCCAGAGCATTGGGCAAGTGGAAACACCATATATTTT
clone size: NA; D gene: NA; J gene: TRBJ1-2; V gene: TRBV6-5; CDR3 protein: CASRPANYGYTF; CDR3 DNA: TGTGCCAGCAGGCCAGCTAACTATGGCTACACCTTC
clone size: NA; D gene: TRBD2; J gene: TRBJ2-2; V gene: TRBV30; CDR3 protein: CAWGGVAGGQGELFF; CDR3 DNA: TGTGCCTGGGGTGGGGTAGCGGGAGGGCAAGGGGAGCTGTTTTTT
clone size: NA; D gene: NA; J gene: TRBJ2-1; V gene: TRBV28; CDR3 protein: CASSPISPRSYNEQFF; CDR3 DNA: TGTGCCAGCAGTCCCATTAGTCCCCGCTCCTACAATGAGCAGTTCTTC
clone size: NA; D gene: NA; J gene: TRBJ2-7; V gene: TRBV5-1; CDR3 protein: CASSLQEGVGYEQYF; CDR3 DNA: TGCGCCAGCAGCCTCCAGGAGGGCGTCGGTTACGAGCAGTACTTC
clone size: NA; D gene: TRBD1; J gene: TRBJ1-3; V gene: TRBV28; CDR3 protein: CASSENRGLAGNTIYF; CDR3 DNA: TGTGCCAGCAGCGAGAACAGGGGGTTAGCTGGAAACACCATATATTTT
clone size: NA; D gene: NA; J gene: TRBJ2-3; V gene: TRBV7-2; CDR3 protein: CASSRPGSDTQYF; CDR3 DNA: TGTGCCAGCAGCCGACCGGGGTCAGATACGCAGTATTTT
clone size: NA; D gene: TRBD2; J gene: TRBJ2-1; V gene: TRBV19; CDR3 protein: CASSIGLLSGRAFSSYNEQFF; CDR3 DNA: TGTGCCAGTAGTATAGGCCTCTTAAGCGGGAGGGCCTTTAGTTCCTACAATGAGCAGTTCTTC
clone size: NA; D gene: NA; J gene: TRBJ2-7; V gene: TRBV7-6; CDR3 protein: CASSLDTGPYEQYF; CDR3 DNA: TGTGCCAGCAGCTTAGATACAGGACCCTACGAGCAGTACTTC
clone size: NA; D gene: NA; J gene: TRBJ1-1; V gene: TRBV30; CDR3 protein: CAWSFTVNTEAFF; CDR3 DNA: TGTGCCTGGAGTTTCACAGTGAACACTGAAGCTTTCTTT
clone size: NA; D gene: NA; J gene: TRBJ2-1; V gene: TRBV7-3; CDR3 protein: CASSVSLDGHNEQFF; CDR3 DNA: TGTGCCAGCAGCGTCTCCCTCGATGGCCACAATGAGCAGTTCTTC
clone size: NA; D gene: TRBD1; J gene: TRBJ1-3; V gene: TRBV11-2; CDR3 protein: CASSFTGAASSGNTIYF; CDR3 DNA: TGTGCCAGCAGCTTTACAGGGGCCGCAAGCTCTGGAAACACCATATATTTT
clone size: NA; D gene: NA; J gene: TRBJ2-1; V gene: TRBV19; CDR3 protein: CASSEEIGHRGNEQFF; CDR3 DNA: TGTGCCAGTAGTGAGGAAATTGGGCACCGGGGTAATGAGCAGTTCTTC
clone size: NA; D gene: NA; J gene: TRBJ1-1; V gene: TRBV4-3; CDR3 protein: CASSLRYDRSKNTEAFF; CDR3 DNA: TGCGCCAGCAGCCTACGATACGACAGGTCAAAGAACACTGAAGCTTTCTTT
clone size: NA; D gene: TRBD1; J gene: TRBJ1-2; V gene: TRBV30; CDR3 protein: CAAWTGSYGYTF; CDR3 DNA: TGTGCCGCATGGACAGGATCCTATGGCTACACCTTC
clone size: NA; D gene: TRBD2; J gene: TRBJ2-7; V gene: TRBV7-2; CDR3 protein: CASSLKRGSSYEQYF; CDR3 DNA: TGTGCCAGCAGCTTAAAGCGCGGGAGCTCCTACGAGCAGTACTTC
clone size: NA; D gene: TRBD2; J gene: TRBJ2-7; V gene: TRBV19; CDR3 protein: CASSPTGRYEQYF; CDR3 DNA: TGTGCCAGTAGCCCGACCGGGAGGTACGAGCAGTACTTC
clone size: NA; D gene: NA; J gene: TRBJ1-1; V gene: TRBV6-5; CDR3 protein: CASSYGGANTEAFF; CDR3 DNA: TGTGCCAGCAGTTATGGGGGCGCGAACACTGAAGCTTTCTTT
clone size: NA; D gene: NA; J gene: TRBJ1-2; V gene: TRBV30; CDR3 protein: CAWMDQGNYGYTF; CDR3 DNA: TGTGCCTGGATGGACCAGGGTAACTATGGCTACACCTTC
clone size: NA; D gene: TRBD1; J gene: TRBJ1-2; V gene: TRBV18; CDR3 protein: CASSPSEQGAPYGYTF; CDR3 DNA: TGTGCCAGCTCACCTTCAGAACAGGGGGCCCCATATGGCTACACCTTC
clone size: once; D gene: TRBD1; J gene: TRBJ2-5; V gene: TRBV2; CDR3 protein: CASFSVGGRETQYF; CDR3 DNA: TGTGCCAGCTTTTCCGTAGGGGGCAGAGAGACCCAGTACTTC
clone size: once; D gene: TRBD2; J gene: TRBJ2-2; V gene: TRBV4-1; CDR3 protein: CASSPTSGSGSRTGELFF; CDR3 DNA: TGCGCCAGCAGCCCGACTAGCGGGAGTGGGTCGCGGACCGGGGAGCTGTTTTTT
clone size: NA; D gene: NA; J gene: TRBJ1-1; V gene: TRBV6-5; CDR3 protein: CASSYGQGVAFF; CDR3 DNA: TGTGCCAGCAGTTACGGGCAGGGTGTAGCTTTCTTT
clone size: NA; D gene: TRBD2; J gene: TRBJ2-7; V gene: TRBV9; CDR3 protein: CASSETLAGRGNYEQYF; CDR3 DNA: TGTGCCAGCAGCGAGACGCTAGCGGGTAGGGGGAACTACGAGCAGTACTTC
clone size: NA; D gene: NA; J gene: TRBJ1-1; V gene: TRBV9; CDR3 protein: CASSAFQGPTEAFF; CDR3 DNA: TGTGCCAGCAGCGCCTTTCAGGGGCCCACTGAAGCTTTCTTT
clone size: NA; D gene: TRBD1; J gene: TRBJ1-2; V gene: TRBV28; CDR3 protein: CASSGHDRGQYEF; CDR3 DNA: TGTGCCAGCAGTGGACATGACAGGGGACAATACGAATTC
clone size: NA; D gene: TRBD1; J gene: TRBJ2-7; V gene: TRBV5-1; CDR3 protein: CASSSEQGSYEQYF; CDR3 DNA: TGCGCCAGCAGCTCCGAACAGGGGTCCTACGAGCAGTACTTC
clone size: NA; D gene: NA; J gene: TRBJ2-2; V gene: TRBV14; CDR3 protein: CASSQPLSSVNTGELFF; CDR3 DNA: TGTGCCAGCAGCCAGCCCCTAAGTAGCGTGAACACCGGGGAGCTGTTTTTT
clone size: NA; D gene: NA; J gene: TRBJ2-2; V gene: TRBV11-3; CDR3 protein: CASSPRGGELFF; CDR3 DNA: TGTGCCAGCAGCCCTAGGGGCGGGGAGCTGTTTTTT
clone size: once; D gene: NA; J gene: TRBJ2-5; V gene: TRBV5-1; CDR3 protein: CASSLSLETQYF; CDR3 DNA: TGCGCCAGCAGCTTGTCGTTAGAGACCCAGTACTTC